This TCR beta chain appears in the sequencing data of a study of OX40 agonist ivuxolimab in advanced cancers. Study context: In this cohort, patients received ivuxolimab, an agonistic anti-OX40 (CD134) antibody. The dose-escalation cohort was around 83% male, with a mean age of 60 years, ranging roughly 20 to 80. The study, taken as a whole, reports: It was also the case that some nonresponders had low normalized T-cell clonal expansion.

Germline-derived CDR1 and CDR2 are LNHDA and SQIVND (reference sequence). The CDR3 totals 14 residues. Trimming took 6 bases from V and 4 from J, leaving 15 bases between them. Regarding this clone: Its antigen is undetermined.

The assay was immunoSEQ multiplex PCR, and TCRdb's table has in-frame clones only and misses some. The sample has 55,000 to 75,000 clones, around 90% seen once. J is TRBJ1-2 and V is TRBV19; no clear D gene. The sequence was obtained from an adult with an advanced solid tumor such as melanoma, head and neck, liver or kidney cancer. Specimen: CD4+ or CD8+ T cells sorted from blood, collected in a trial of the OX40 agonist ivuxolimab. CDR3 sequence reads: CASRPPVMGYGYTF. CDR3 bases: TGTGCCAGTAGACCCCCCGTGATGGGCTATGGCTACACCTTC. The full variable domain, its missing parts supplied by reference TRBV19 and TRBJ1-2, is DGGITQSPKYLFRKEGQNVTLSCEQNLNHDAMYWYRQDPGQGLRLIYYSQIVNDFQKGDIAEGYSVSREKKESFPLTVTSAQKNPTAFYLCASRPPVMGYGYTFGSGTRLTVV.